This entry lists 30 T cell receptor beta chains sequenced from one sample in a study of T cell responses to AZD1222 COVID-19 vaccine. TCRdb keeps only in-frame clones here, not all; method: immunoSEQ multiplex PCR. The repertoire includes 150,000 to 200,000 clones, about 91% of them detected once, and less than 5.5% sits in the top ten. The input for sequencing was peripheral blood, taken on day 0 of AZD1222 vaccination. The receptors were sampled from an adult in good health.

The chain combines TRBV14 with TRBJ2-3, with D tentatively TRBD2 (6 bases). The germline CDR1 and CDR2 sequences are SGHDN and FVKESK. CDR3 length: 15 amino acids. V lost 4 bases to trimming and J lost 0 bases, with 11 bases between them. CDR3 coding DNA: TGTGCCAGCAGCCTTGGACGGGGGAGCACAGATACGCAGTATTTT. Translating gives CASSLGRGSTDTQYF.

The V call is TRBV21-1, the J call TRBJ2-7; the D call TRBD1 from the table was never checked on the DNA. TRBV21-1 is noted as a pseudogene. The CDR3 length is 15 residues. The DNA for the CDR3 is TGTGCCAGCAGCACCCCCAGGACAGGCCCCTACGAGCAGTACTTC. Its protein is CASSTPRTGPYEQYF.

This chain links TRBV28 with TRBJ2-7; D perhaps matches TRBD1 (5 bases). This CDR3 contains 13 residues. The germline V and J ends were trimmed by 6 bases and 6 bases, with 15 bases remaining between them. Germline CDR1 reads MDHEN; CDR2 reads SYDVKM. The CDR3 protein is CASRTDGPLEQYF. DNA for the CDR3: TGTGCCAGCAGGACAGATGGGCCTCTCGAGCAGTACTTC. Full variable domain (missing parts from reference TRBV28 and TRBJ2-7): DVKVTQSSRYLVKRTGEKVFLECVQDMDHENMFWYRQDPGLGLRLIYFSYDVKMKEKGDIPEGYSVSREKKERFSLILESASTNQTSMYLCASRTDGPLEQYFGPGTRLTVT.

The J gene is TRBJ2-3, the V gene TRBV7-9; a possible D gene is TRBD2 (5 bases). This CDR3 is built from 13 residues. Looked up from germline, CDR1 is SEHNR and CDR2 is FQNEAQ (reference sequence). Between the trimmed V and J ends, which lost 5 bases and 3 bases, there was a span of 9 bases. CDR3 in amino acids: CASSTGITDTQYF. In DNA form, the CDR3 reads TGTGCCAGCAGCACCGGGATAACAGATACGCAGTATTTT.

The chain has TRBV5-1 and TRBJ2-2, with 9 bases identical to TRBD1. The CDR3 extends over 17 amino acids. The germline CDR1 and CDR2 sequences are SGHRS and YFSETQ. Unmatched junction bases numbered 6, after V lost 3 bases and J lost 0 bases. CDR3 in amino acids: CASSSEQGAPNTGELFF. The DNA for the CDR3 is TGCGCCAGCAGCTCGGAACAGGGGGCACCGAACACCGGGGAGCTGTTTTTT.

This clone appeared a single time. The V gene is TRBV10-3, the J gene TRBJ1-1; 9 bases match TRBD1. With 11 bases clipped from V and 5 bases from J, the junction kept 15 bases outside the gene matches. This CDR3 spans 15 amino acids. Germline V gene sequence: CDR1 ENHRY, CDR2 SYGVKD. The CDR3 spells CAATRLTGGQTEAFF. CDR3 nucleotides: TGTGCCGCCACTCGATTGACAGGGGGGCAGACTGAAGCTTTCTTT.

This rearrangement joins TRBV6-5 to TRBJ2-2, with 13 positions matching TRBD2. CDR1 is MNHEY, CDR2 SVGAGI, per germline. The CDR3 has 15 amino acids. Trimming at V came to 7 bases and at J to 8 bases, leaving 7 bases not matched to a gene. CDR3 coding DNA: TGTGCCAGCACCGGACTAGCGGGAGTCAGAGGGGAGCTGTTTTTT. Protein: CASTGLAGVRGELFF.

The V and J genes are TRBV4-1 and TRBJ2-7; no definite D call. V was trimmed by 0 bases and J by 0 bases, leaving 12 bases between them. CDR3 length: 16 amino acids. Germline V lookup: CDR1 MGHRA, CDR2 YSYEKL. DNA for the CDR3: TGCGCCAGCAGCCAAGATCTGTTTGGAAGCTCCTACGAGCAGTACTTC. Protein: CASSQDLFGSSYEQYF.

This sequence joins TRBV18 and TRBJ1-5; 7 bases are a match to TRBD1. J lost 0 bases, V lost 5 bases, and 4 bases had no gene match. There are 15 residues in the CDR3. CDR1 is KGHSH, CDR2 LQKENI, per germline. The CDR3 loop reads CASSVTGDSNQPQHF. As DNA, the CDR3 is TGTGCCAGCTCAGTAACAGGGGATAGCAATCAGCCCCAGCATTTT.

The chain recombines TRBV19 with TRBJ1-2, with 8 bases identical to TRBD1. The length of the CDR3 is 15 residues. V was clipped by 5 bases and J by 0 bases; unmatched bases: 5. The V gene's germline CDR1 is LNHDA and CDR2 SQIVND (reference sequence). The CDR3 reads CASSPGDRSNYGYTF. CDR3 in DNA: TGTGCCAGTAGTCCGGGGGACAGGTCTAACTATGGCTACACCTTC.

The gene calls are TRBV10-1 and TRBJ2-7, with 8 bases aligning to TRBD2. The CDR3 sequence is 15 residues long. V lost 4 bases to trimming and J lost 3 bases; unmatched junction nucleotides: 8. Germline V gene data show CDR1 as WNHNN and CDR2 as SYGVQD (reference sequence). In DNA form, the CDR3 reads TGCGCCAGCAGTGTTAGCGGGACTGGGGTCTACGAGCAGTACTTC. The encoded protein is CASSVSGTGVYEQYF.

V is TRBV11-2 and J is TRBJ2-7, with 8 positions matching TRBD1. This CDR3 contains 15 residues. J was trimmed by 4 bases and V by 5 bases; bases with no gene match: 10. The germline gives CDR1 SGHAT, CDR2 FQNNGV. The DNA for the CDR3 is TGTGCCAGCAGCGGGAGTGGAGGACAGGGATACGAGCAGTACTTC. Amino acid sequence: CASSGSGGQGYEQYF.

This rearrangement joins TRBV5-1 to TRBJ2-4, with 8 bases aligning to TRBD1. This CDR3 spans 14 amino acids. In germline, CDR1 is SGHRS, CDR2 YFSETQ. The J segment lost 7 bases and the V segment lost 5 bases, leaving 8 bases of the junction unmatched. DNA for the CDR3: TGCGCCAGCAGAATGACAGGGGATACCAACATTCAGTACTTC. Protein sequence: CASRMTGDTNIQYF.

The chain has TRBV21-1 and TRBJ2-7; the DNA was not compared with TRBD1, the D call given in the table. TRBV21-1 is deemed a pseudogene. The CDR3 is made up of 18 amino acids. CDR3 sequence reads: CASSKTPARRDRFYEQYF. The CDR3 nucleotides are TGTGCCAGCAGCAAGACCCCCGCACGTCGGGACAGATTCTACGAGCAGTACTTC.

The J gene is TRBJ1-6, the V gene TRBV14; 7 bases agree with TRBD1. CDR3 size: 13 residues. J lost 10 bases, V lost 4 bases, and 4 bases had no gene match. Per the germline V gene, CDR1 is SGHDN and CDR2 is FVKESK. CDR3 loop: CASSRDSQSPLHF. The CDR3 DNA sequence: TGTGCCAGCAGCCGGGACAGTCAATCACCCCTCCACTTT.

The chain is built from TRBV15 and TRBJ1-6; D ambiguous. Trimming removed 3 bases from V and 0 bases from J, with 15 bases in between. CDR1 is LNHNV and CDR2 is YYDKDF in the germline V gene (reference sequence). The CDR3 spans 18 residues. The CDR3 DNA reads as TGTGCCACCAGCAGGGGATCGTTCCTCAGCTCCTATAATTCACCCCTCCACTTT. Its translation is CATSRGSFLSSYNSPLHF.

The rearrangement links TRBV18 to TRBJ2-7; D unresolved. The length of the CDR3 is 13 residues. Germline CDR1 reads KGHSH; CDR2 reads LQKENI. Trimming took 3 bases from V and 2 from J, leaving 8 bases between them. In nucleotides, the CDR3 is TGTGCCAGCTCACCGAGTCTCCCCTACGAGCAGTACTTC. Protein sequence: CASSPSLPYEQYF.

The chain carries TRBV5-1 and TRBJ2-2; D remains unclear. CDR1 SGHRS and CDR2 YFSETQ come from the germline V gene. The V end was cut by 5 bases, the J end by 5 bases, with 13 bases between. The CDR3 has 14 residues. Written as DNA, the CDR3 is TGCGCCAGCAGGTGGGCAGACCTAACCGGGGAGCTGTTTTTT. This encodes CASRWADLTGELFF.

V usage is TRBV2 and J usage is TRBJ1-1; D is undetermined. The CDR3 sequence is 12 residues long. Germline V gene lookup returns CDR1 SNHLY and CDR2 FYNNEI. The V end lost 8 bases, the J end lost 7 bases, and 14 bases lay between the germline ends. CDR3 DNA: TGTGCCAGCTTGTGGCAGCCGAATGAAGCTTTCTTT. It is translated as CASLWQPNEAFF.

V is TRBV5-8 and J is TRBJ1-1; 7 bases line up with TRBD1. The germline CDR1 and CDR2 sequences are SGHTS and YDEGEE. The CDR3 covers 15 residues. V gave up 4 bases and J gave up 6 bases; unmatched junction bases: 12. The CDR3 DNA reads TGTGCCAGCAGCACTGGACAGGTCGGGGCCGCTGAAGCTTTCTTT. This sequence encodes CASSTGQVGAAEAFF. Full variable domain (remainder filled in from reference TRBV5-8 and TRBJ1-1): EAGVTQSPTHLIKTRGQQATLRCSPISGHTSVYWYQQALGLGLQFLLWYDEGEERNRGNFPPRFSGRQFPNYSSELNVNALELEDSALYLCASSTGQVGAAEAFFGQGTRLTVV.

The chain combines TRBV19 with TRBJ2-2; tentatively, D is TRBD2 (6 bases). V gave up 1 base and J gave up 5 bases, with 8 bases separating them. In germline, CDR1 is LNHDA, CDR2 SQIVND (reference sequence). This CDR3 region has 14 residues. This chain's CDR3 is CASSIAGVTGELFF. CDR3 nucleotide sequence: TGTGCCAGTAGTATAGCGGGAGTAACCGGGGAGCTGTTTTTT.

This chain connects TRBV3-1 (or the pseudogene TRBV3-2) to TRBJ1-3, with 7 bases aligning to TRBD1. The CDR3 runs to 17 residues. V lost 0 bases and J lost 2; bases outside the gene matches: 7. The V gene's germline CDR1 is LGHDT and CDR2 YNNKEL (reference sequence). The DNA for the CDR3 is TGTGCCAGCAGCCAAGAAGGAGGGACAGACCCTGGAAACACCATATATTTT. This gives the protein CASSQEGGTDPGNTIYF.

The rearrangement links TRBV24-1 to TRBJ2-1, with D possibly matching TRBD2 (6 bases). The germline CDR1 and CDR2 sequences are KGHDR and SFDVKD. The length of the CDR3 is 18 residues. Trimming stripped 1 base from V and 1 base from J, with 16 bases between. CDR3 residues: CATSDFSPEGRSYNEQFF. The CDR3 region has the DNA TGTGCCACCAGTGATTTTAGCCCGGAGGGGCGATCCTACAATGAGCAGTTCTTC.

This CDR3 reads CASTPRDSMNEQFF. CDR3 in DNA: TGTGCCAGTACCCCGAGGGACAGCATGAATGAGCAGTTCTTC. This chain links TRBV19 with TRBJ2-1, with 7 bases lining up with TRBD1. Germline V lookup: CDR1 LNHDA, CDR2 SQIVND (reference sequence). With V trimmed by 7 bases and J by 7 bases, 10 bases remained unmatched. This CDR3 region has 14 residues. Together with reference TRBV19 and TRBJ2-1, the CDR3 gives the full variable domain: DGGITQSPKYLFRKEGQNVTLSCEQNLNHDAMYWYRQDPGQGLRLIYYSQIVNDFQKGDIAEGYSVSREKKESFPLTVTSAQKNPTAFYLCASTPRDSMNEQFFGPGTRLTVL.

This chain joins TRBV18 and TRBJ1-5, with D uncertain. The germline V gene has CDR1 KGHSH and CDR2 LQKENI. V lost 3 bases and J lost 0, with 9 bases in between. The CDR3 is made up of 15 amino acids. The CDR3 DNA is TGTGCCAGCTCACCCGTCAGAGATAGCAATCAGCCCCAGCATTTT. It is translated as CASSPVRDSNQPQHF.

This sequence joins TRBV15 and TRBJ1-1; D not resolved. Trimming cost V 4 bases and J 3 bases, with 15 bases left between them. CDR1 is LNHNV, CDR2 YYDKDF, per germline (reference sequence). This CDR3 contains 15 residues. The CDR3 protein is CATSMDPRSYTEAFF. The CDR3 nucleotides are TGTGCCACCAGCATGGACCCGCGGTCCTACACTGAAGCTTTCTTT.

This clone was seen just once. V is TRBV4-1 and J is TRBJ1-3, with D unclear. The CDR3 is 14 residues long. V was clipped by 1 base and J by 4 bases, with 8 bases between them. Germline V lookup: CDR1 MGHRA, CDR2 YSYEKL. CDR3 in DNA: TGCGCCAGCAGCCAAGGAATCCTCGGAAACACCATATATTTT. This gives the protein CASSQGILGNTIYF.

The chain uses TRBV7-9 and TRBJ1-1; TRBD1 might be the D (6 bases). The V end was cut by 5 bases, the J end by 4 bases, with 11 bases between. There are 13 residues in the CDR3. The V gene's germline CDR1 is SEHNR and CDR2 FQNEAQ (reference sequence). CDR3 loop: CASSPQGATEAFF. DNA of the CDR3: TGTGCCAGCAGCCCACAGGGCGCCACTGAAGCTTTCTTT.

This chain connects TRBV4-2 to TRBJ1-6, with unresolved D. CDR1 is LGHNA, CDR2 YNFKEQ, per germline. The V end was cut by 0 bases, the J end by 9 bases, with 6 bases between. The CDR3 contains 13 residues. The CDR3 spells CASSQEEGSPLHF. CDR3 DNA: TGTGCCAGCAGCCAAGAGGAGGGTTCACCCCTCCACTTT.

This chain uses TRBV7-9 with TRBJ2-5; D is undetermined. This CDR3 spans 14 amino acids. V lost 4 bases, J lost 2 bases, and 11 bases lay in between. The germline V gene encodes CDR1 SEHNR and CDR2 FQNEAQ (reference sequence). CDR3 sequence (DNA): TGTGCCAGCAGCTCCTCCGACATACAAGAGACCCAGTACTTC. It encodes CASSSSDIQETQYF.